The sequence of this TCR beta chain was determined in a study of shared clonotypes between healthy human individuals (dated by TCRdb to about 2020). About the investigation overall: The cohort comprised two women and three men aged 18 to 49 years. For each donor, CD4 naive and CD4 memory were each given three plates, CD8 naive was given two plates, and CD8 memory was given one plate. The study deeply sequenced blood TCR repertoires of five healthy adults to estimate repertoire size and the extent of clonotype sharing between individuals. Different laboratories and diverse techniques were used to prepare libraries and sequence TCR repertoires, to increase sequencing depth and limit assay-specific biases. Per donor, leukapheresis produced somewhere between about 0.9 and 9 billion PBMCs.

In regard to this clone: Its specific antigen is unknown. Per-base quality was not reported, and no clone a single base away is much larger than it.

CD8 naive samples consisted of CD45RO-negative cells that were positively selected for CCR7, yielding a CD45RA+CCR7+ population without TemRA cells. The donors were healthy, HIV-negative adults who had no recently reported acute infections or vaccinations. All donors were Caucasian adults living in Nashville, Tennessee, USA. Blood was collected by leukapheresis, and PBMCs were isolated by Ficoll-Histopaque density gradient centrifugation and then cryopreserved in liquid nitrogen vapor phase. Analytical flow cytometry was used to check the purity and quantity of each magnetically sorted T cell population. From each sorted fraction, genomic DNA was isolated and quantified by UV absorbance on a Nanodrop 2000c. TCR CDR3 regions were amplified from genomic DNA by multiplex PCR using the deep immunoSEQ assay. Extracted genomic DNA from each cell subset was distributed evenly across all wells of several immunoSEQ 96-well plates, and each plate was treated as a replicate. For sorted subsets, each replicate PCR was loaded with 200 ng genomic DNA, equivalent to 30,000 or so T cell genomes. The purified libraries were quantified using a Qubit 3.0 fluorometer, sized with a Bioanalyzer 2100, and then quantified again using the KAPA Library Quantification kit. Each immunoSEQ 96-well plate was sequenced on its own single-read 150-cycle Illumina NextSeq 550 flow cell. On the authors' methods: The immunoSEQ output contained only junctional sequences without quality scores, so filtering could not match that applied to full-length reads. Sequences were annotated with PyIR, a Python wrapper for IgBLAST v1.9, and V/J genes and CDR3 were assigned using IMGT germline references. Any read was removed if the V/J assignment was weak (E-value above 1e-6), the CDR3 was missing, or the read contained stop codons, out-of-frame junctions, or ambiguous translated residues. V3J clonotypes were defined as sequences sharing the same inferred V gene, J gene, and CDR3 amino acid sequence. The percentage overlap between two repertoires was calculated by dividing the number of shared unique clonotypes by the size of the smaller repertoire. Three approaches were used to assess repertoire richness: RTK rarefaction, the Chao1 estimator, and Recon v2.1 estimates of unobserved clonotypes. For all TCRbeta clonotypes obtained by the gDNA method from a handful of donors, generation probabilities were computed with OLGA. This immuneACCESS table, as held by TCRdb, lists in-frame sequences with V and J called but not all clones. Of the missing ones, under half trace to an unresolved V gene in checked studies; the others have no known cause. V and J calls and clone size follow that table, whereas D and trimming were derived from the DNA. Counted in this sample were millions of clones; more than 85% of them appeared once. The ten most abundant clones make up 1.5% to 2% of the sample.

Findings and caveats that apply to the study as a whole: Even with the large sequencing depth, rarefaction of the sorted-subset datasets indicated that sequencing was incomplete. Compared with non-shared clonotypes, clonotypes shared by all four sorted-subset donors had higher generation probabilities. Larger estimated clonotype richness was generally found for naive subsets than for memory subsets. Only blood was sampled, and tissue TCR repertoires likely differ from those in blood. Pairwise subsampling led to the expectation that sequencing depth would affect the degree of clonotype sharing among donors. Across a handful of donors, around 5% of naive CD4, roughly 3.4% of naive CD8, roughly 2.3% of memory CD4, and over 0.35% of memory CD8 clonotypes were shared. Because the study included only a small number of donors, the genetic and exposure-history diversity represented was limited.

The TCR originated in a man between 18 and 29 years old in good health. Some clones in this sample may be carry-over from other donors' samples. Sequencing input: naive CD8+ T cells from PBMCs. Reading the label with the study, this specimen's cell subset or site is: CD45RA+CCR7+.

DNA sequence: TGCGCCAGCAGCTATGGACTAGCGGGAGGCATCGGGGAGCTGTTTTTT. The encoded protein is CASSYGLAGGIGELFF. The chain is assembled from TRBV5-1 and TRBJ2-2; 14 middle bases align to TRBD2. The CDR3 contains 16 residues, cysteine and phenylalanine counted. Just CDR3 DNA is preserved here, 48 bases in frame from base 1. From V the trimming removes 3 bases and from J it removes 7 bases, while the gene matches leave 5 bases of the junction unaccounted for. The germline V gene yields SGHRS for CDR1 and YFSETQ for CDR2.